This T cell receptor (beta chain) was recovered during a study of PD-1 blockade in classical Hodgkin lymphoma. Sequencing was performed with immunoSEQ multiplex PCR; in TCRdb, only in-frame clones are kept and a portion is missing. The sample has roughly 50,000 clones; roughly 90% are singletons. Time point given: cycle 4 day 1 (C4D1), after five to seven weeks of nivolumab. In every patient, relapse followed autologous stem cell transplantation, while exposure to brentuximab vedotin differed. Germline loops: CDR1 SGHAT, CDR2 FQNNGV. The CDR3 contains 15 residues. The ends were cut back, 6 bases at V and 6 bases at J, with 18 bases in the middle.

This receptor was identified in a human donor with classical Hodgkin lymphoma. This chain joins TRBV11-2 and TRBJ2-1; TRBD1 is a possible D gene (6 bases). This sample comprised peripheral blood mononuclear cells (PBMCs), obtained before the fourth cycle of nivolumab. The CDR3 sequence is CASRGRWGLGNEQFF. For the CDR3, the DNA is TGTGCCAGCAGAGGTCGCTGGGGGCTGGGCAATGAGCAGTTCTTC.